The 22 T cell receptor beta chains below come from one sample, sequenced in a study of T cells in Graves' hyperthyroidism and ophthalmopathy. The investigators amplified TCR beta CDR3 regions from RNA transcripts. TCR CDR3 regions were first amplified by RT-PCR with HTBI primers. TCRdb analysed the multiplex PCR reads with MiXCR anew, one entry per CDR3 protein. This repertoire shows 460,000 or so distinct CDR3 sequences, 14% found once; its top ten account for less than 20%. Sequenced: blood. These receptors all come from a woman aged 18-30 years with Graves' hyperthyroidism.

This clonotype was picked up many times. This chain uses TRBV10-3 with TRBJ2-5; TRBD2 matches at 11 bases. The CDR3 is made up of 13 amino acids. Germline loops: CDR1 ENHRY, CDR2 SYGVKD. V lost 9 bases to trimming and J lost 2 bases; unmatched junction nucleotides: 2. CDR3 DNA: TGTGCCATTTCTAGCGGGGGGCAAGAGACCCAGTACTTC. Residues: CAISSGGQETQYF.

This chain links TRBV11-3 with TRBJ2-5; TRBD1 aligns across 9 bases. Trimming removed 1 base from V and 2 bases from J; junction bases left unmatched: 8. The CDR3 sequence is 17 residues long. Germline V gene data show CDR1 as SGHNT and CDR2 as YENEEA. Written as DNA, the CDR3 is TGTGCCAGCAGCTTAGTTCCGGGACAGGGAGTACAAGAGACCCAGTACTTC. Amino acids: CASSLVPGQGVQETQYF.

This clonotype was observed once. The chain recombines TRBV20-1 with TRBJ2-3, with 13 bases aligning to TRBD2. V dropped 1 base and J dropped 6; count of bases not matched to a gene: 1. CDR1 is DFQATT, CDR2 SNEGSKA, per germline (reference sequence). The CDR3 covers 14 residues. CDR3 bases: TGCAGTGCTAGAGGGACTAGCGGGAGTGATACGCAGTATTTT. It yields the protein CSARGTSGSDTQYF.

As for this clonotype: The junction shows a germline mismatch at one end, possibly a read error. The rearrangement joins TRBV6-9 to TRBJ2-1, with D possibly being TRBD2 (6 bases). CDR3 size: 16 residues. Germline values: CDR1 MNHGY, CDR2 SVAAGI. DNA of the CDR3: TGCGCCAGCAGTGAGATTTCGGGGCTAGCGAGCAGGGAGCAGTTCTTC. It codes for CASSEISGLASREQFF.

The CDR3 loop is CASSEQEQGAGGTQYF. The CDR3 nucleotides read TGTGCCAGCAGTGAACAGGAACAGGGGGCTGGAGGTACGCAGTATTTT. This chain links TRBV2 with TRBJ2-3, with TRBD1 matching 9 bases. Per the germline V gene, CDR1 is SNHLY and CDR2 is FYNNEI. V was clipped by 2 bases and J by 8 bases; unmatched bases: 11. The CDR3 runs to 16 residues.

This clonotype showed up many times. The chain combines TRBV6-5 with TRBJ2-5, with TRBD2 identical over 12 bases. V was pared by 0 bases and J by 4 bases, with 3 bases of the junction left unmatched. This CDR3 comprises 16 residues. CDR1 and CDR2 (germline): MNHEY, SVGAGI. CDR3 sequence reads: CASSYSLAGGRETQYF. DNA for the CDR3: TGTGCCAGCAGTTACTCACTAGCGGGAGGTCGAGAGACCCAGTACTTC.

The table lists this clonotype with many counts. The chain combines TRBV6-5 with TRBJ2-5; D unresolved. V was pared by 2 bases and J by 2 bases, with 6 bases between. This CDR3 has 13 residues. The V gene's germline CDR1 is MNHEY and CDR2 SVGAGI. CDR3 sequence: CASSYELQETQYF. Written as DNA, the CDR3 is TGTGCCAGCAGTTACGAGCTACAAGAGACCCAGTACTTC.

This clonotype occurred a few times. The V call is TRBV12-5, the J call TRBJ1-1; D unresolved. The CDR3 runs 15 residues. The germline V gene encodes CDR1 LGHNT and CDR2 FRNRAP. V was clipped by 1 base and J by 1 base, with 10 bases between them. This CDR3 is CASGLGTRGNTEAFF. In DNA, the CDR3 is TGTGCTAGTGGTTTGGGGACCCGGGGGAACACTGAAGCTTTCTTT.

The chain uses TRBV7-9 and TRBJ1-2, with TRBD1 matching 10 bases. V dropped 1 base and J dropped 3; count of bases not matched to a gene: 8. Germline CDR1 is SEHNR and CDR2 is FQNEAQ (reference sequence). This CDR3 has 17 amino acids. Written as DNA, the CDR3 is TGTGCCAGCAGCTTAGTGGGGACAGGGGAGGCGGACTATGGCTACACCTTC. It specifies CASSLVGTGEADYGYTF.

This clonotype occurred many times. This chain's CDR3 is CASLAGQETQYF. CDR3 DNA: TGTGCGTCCCTAGCGGGGCAAGAGACCCAGTACTTC. This sequence joins TRBV7-9 and TRBJ2-5, with 9 bases aligning to TRBD2. Looked up from germline, CDR1 is SEHNR and CDR2 is FQNEAQ (reference sequence). The CDR3 sequence is 12 residues long.

This clonotype was found many times. J is TRBJ1-2 and V is TRBV11-2; 7 positions agree with TRBD1. This CDR3 has 15 residues. Germline V CDR1 and CDR2: SGHAT, FQNNGV. V lost 5 bases, J lost 4 bases, and 10 bases stayed unmatched. This CDR3 is CASSPGQAWFYGYTF. As DNA, the CDR3 is TGTGCCAGCAGCCCCGGACAGGCGTGGTTCTATGGCTACACCTTC.

This clonotype showed up just a few times. V and J are TRBV19 and TRBJ1-1, with D possibly being TRBD1 (6 bases). The V end was cut by 0 bases, the J end by 4 bases, with 24 bases between. The germline CDR1 and CDR2 sequences are LNHDA and SQIVND (reference sequence). The CDR3 extends over 19 amino acids. The CDR3 protein is CASSIDLYGQTGRVTEAFF. The DNA of the CDR3 is TGTGCCAGTAGTATAGATCTTTACGGACAGACGGGGAGAGTCACTGAAGCTTTCTTT. Full variable domain (outside the CDR3, taken from reference TRBV19 and TRBJ1-1): DGGITQSPKYLFRKEGQNVTLSCEQNLNHDAMYWYRQDPGQGLRLIYYSQIVNDFQKGDIAEGYSVSREKKESFPLTVTSAQKNPTAFYLCASSIDLYGQTGRVTEAFFGQGTRLTVV.

Only a few counts were recorded for this clonotype. V and J are TRBV6-1 and TRBJ1-5; maybe TRBD1 (6 bases). Germline CDR1 MNHNS, CDR2 SASEGT. The CDR3 loop spans 15 amino acids. With 3 bases removed from V and 3 bases from J, the gap between germline ends came to 12 bases. CDR3 in DNA: TGTGCCAGCAGTGACCGTCAGGGGTACAATCAGCCCCAGCATTTT. This sequence encodes CASSDRQGYNQPQHF.

Written as DNA, the CDR3 is TGTGCCAGCAGCTCGGATGGGACAGGGGTATATGGCTACACCTTC. This codes for CASSSDGTGVYGYTF. The chain recombines TRBV9 with TRBJ1-2; 10 bases line up with TRBD1. V dropped 4 bases and J dropped 5; count of bases not matched to a gene: 8. CDR3 length equals 15 residues. Germline V gene data show CDR1 as SGDLS and CDR2 as YYNGEE.

This clonotype came up many times. V and J are TRBV11-2 and TRBJ2-7; D is possibly TRBD1 (6 bases). V was cut by 5 bases and J by 2 bases, with 13 bases left in between. The CDR3 is 14 amino acids. The germline V gene has CDR1 SGHAT and CDR2 FQNNGV. Here the CDR3 DNA reads TGTGCCAGCAGCGGGCAGGGGTTCCCCTACGAGCAGTACGTC. Translating it yields CASSGQGFPYEQYV.

Many counts were recorded for this clonotype. The chain has TRBV27 and TRBJ2-7, with 9 positions matching TRBD1. V trimming: 2 bases; J trimming: 7 bases; junction bases outside the gene matches: 6. The CDR3 runs 14 residues. Germline values: CDR1 MNHEY, CDR2 SMNVEV (reference sequence). The CDR3 coding sequence is TGTGCCAGCAGTTTAGAACAGGGGGCGAGGGAGCAGTACTTC. This gives the protein CASSLEQGAREQYF.

In its sample, this clonotype was seen many times. The V call is TRBV12-3 or TRBV12-4, the J call TRBJ1-5; D not resolved. The CDR3 loop spans 14 amino acids. Trimming took 1 base from V and 0 from J, leaving 4 bases between them. The CDR3 protein is CASSLGHSNQPQHF. The CDR3 region has the DNA TGTGCCAGCAGTTTAGGGCATAGCAATCAGCCCCAGCATTTT.

The rearrangement joins TRBV10-3 to TRBJ2-1, with D maybe TRBD2 (5 bases). Germline V gene sequence: CDR1 ENHRY, CDR2 SYGVKD. This CDR3 contains 15 residues. V lost 0 bases, J lost 7 bases, and 13 bases lay in between. The CDR3 sequence is CAISESRLGRNEQFF. In DNA form, the CDR3 reads TGTGCCATCAGTGAGTCGAGGCTTGGGAGAAATGAGCAGTTCTTC.

The chain has TRBV30 and TRBJ1-1; unclear D gene. The CDR3 has 13 residues. V lost 3 bases to trimming and J lost 0 bases, with 8 bases between them. CDR1 is GTSNPN, CDR2 SVGIG, per germline (reference sequence). This chain's CDR3 is CAWRVSMNTEAFF. The DNA of the CDR3 is TGTGCCTGGAGAGTAAGCATGAACACTGAAGCTTTCTTT.

This clonotype was found many times. V is TRBV12-3 or TRBV12-4 and J is TRBJ2-3, with 7 nucleotides matching TRBD2. The CDR3 runs 17 residues. J gave up 2 bases and V 2 bases, and 10 bases lay outside the gene matches. The CDR3 is CASSLLASGTSTDTQYF. The DNA for the CDR3 is TGTGCCAGCAGTTTATTGGCTAGCGGTACCTCCACAGATACGCAGTATTTT.

This chain uses TRBV7-2 with TRBJ1-5, with D maybe TRBD1 (6 bases). V lost 1 base and J lost 2, with 9 bases in between. The germline V gene has CDR1 SGHTA and CDR2 FQGNSA. The CDR3 has 15 residues. DNA of the CDR3: TGTGCCAGCAGCTTAGTAGCAGGGGGCAATCAGCCCCAGCATTTT. As protein: CASSLVAGGNQPQHF.

The table lists this clonotype with many counts. The chain employs TRBV2 and TRBJ1-5, with D possibly TRBD1 on 5 matching bases. The CDR3 contains 13 residues. With 8 bases removed from V and 6 bases from J, the gap between germline ends came to 14 bases. Germline CDR1 and CDR2: SNHLY and FYNNEI. CDR3 coding DNA: TGTGCCAGCGGAGTTGGGGGGGGTCAGCCCCAGCATTTT. It yields the protein CASGVGGGQPQHF.